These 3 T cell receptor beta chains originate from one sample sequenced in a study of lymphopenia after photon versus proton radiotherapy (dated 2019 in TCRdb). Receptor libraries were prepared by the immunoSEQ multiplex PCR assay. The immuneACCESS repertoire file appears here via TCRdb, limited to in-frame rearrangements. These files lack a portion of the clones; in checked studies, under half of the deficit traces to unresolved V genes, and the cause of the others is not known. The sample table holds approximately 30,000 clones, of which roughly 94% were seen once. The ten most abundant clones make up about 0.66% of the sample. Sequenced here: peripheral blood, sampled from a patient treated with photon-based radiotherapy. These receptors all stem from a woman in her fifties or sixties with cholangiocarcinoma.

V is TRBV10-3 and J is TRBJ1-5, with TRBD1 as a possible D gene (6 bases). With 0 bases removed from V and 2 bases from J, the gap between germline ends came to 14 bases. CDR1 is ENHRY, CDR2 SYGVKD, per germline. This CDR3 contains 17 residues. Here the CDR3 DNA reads TGTGCCATCAGTGAGTCTGGGGGGGCCGGGGGCAATCAGCCCCAGCATTTT. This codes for CAISESGGAGGNQPQHF.

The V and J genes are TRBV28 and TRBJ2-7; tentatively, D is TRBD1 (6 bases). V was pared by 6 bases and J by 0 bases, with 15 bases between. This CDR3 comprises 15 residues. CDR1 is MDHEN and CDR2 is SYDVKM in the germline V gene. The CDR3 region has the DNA TGTGCCAGCAGGGCGACAGGAGCAAGCTCCTACGAGCAGTACTTC. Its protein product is CASRATGASSYEQYF.

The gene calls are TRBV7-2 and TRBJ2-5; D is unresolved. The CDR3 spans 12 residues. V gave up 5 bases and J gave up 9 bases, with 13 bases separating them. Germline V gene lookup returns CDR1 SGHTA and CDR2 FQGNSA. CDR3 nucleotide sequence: TGTGCCAGCAGCGAAACGGGCCCGGCCCAGTACTTC. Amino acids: CASSETGPAQYF. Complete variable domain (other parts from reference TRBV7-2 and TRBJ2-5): GAGVSQSPSNKVTEKGKDVELRCDPISGHTALYWYRQSLGQGLEFLIYFQGNSAPDKSGLPSDRFSAERTGGSVSTLTIQRTQQEDSAVYLCASSETGPAQYFGPGTRLLVL.